These 6 T cell receptor beta chains came from one sample sequenced in a study of blood T cells in healthy people across ages. Together with a sample-barcoded 5' primer, a J-beta primer mix was included in a second PCR lasting roughly 6 to 12 cycles. TCRdb reanalysed the 5' RACE reads using MiXCR and keeps one entry per CDR3 protein. The sample records some 800,000 distinct CDR3 sequences, under 45% being singletons. The source material was blood. The receptors were sampled from a man in his sixties in good health.

J is TRBJ2-5 and V is TRBV12-3 or TRBV12-4; 9 bases agree with TRBD2. The V and J ends lost 8 bases and 11 bases, in that order; junction bases with no gene match: 21. The CDR3 totals 16 residues. The CDR3 spells CASGFPAGLAGKKQYF. The CDR3 DNA follows: TGTGCCAGCGGCTTCCCCGCAGGGCTAGCGGGGAAGAAGCAGTACTTC.

Here the CDR3 DNA reads TGCAGTGCTATTGACACTCTGGTCGAGCAGTACTTC. Translation gives CSAIDTLVEQYF. This sequence joins TRBV20-1 and TRBJ2-7; no reliable D call. From germline, CDR1 is DFQATT and CDR2 SNEGSKA (reference sequence). The V and J ends lost 4 bases and 6 bases respectively, with 13 bases between them. This CDR3 contains 12 residues.

This chain joins TRBV10-1 and TRBJ2-5; 14 bases match TRBD2. CDR1 and CDR2 from the germline V gene are WNHNN and SYGVQD (reference sequence). The V gene end was trimmed by 6 bases and the J gene end by 4 bases; junction bases not matched to a gene: 4. The CDR3 is 15 residues long. Written as DNA, the CDR3 is TGCGCCAGCAGCCGGACTAGCGGGGGGTTAGAGACCCAGTACTTC. Its translation is CASSRTSGGLETQYF.

This clonotype has more than one count but fewer than ten. The chain uses TRBV29-1 and TRBJ2-5, with D tentatively TRBD2 (5 bases). CDR3 length equals 13 residues. Germline V lookup: CDR1 SQVTM, CDR2 ANQGSEA. The germline V and J ends were trimmed by 4 bases and 4 bases, with 13 bases remaining between them. The CDR3 coding sequence is TGCAGCGTTGGAAGAGTCCGGGGAGAGACCCAGTACTTC. It encodes CSVGRVRGETQYF.

In this sample, this clonotype turned up a few times. The chain uses TRBV20-1 and TRBJ2-4; D perhaps matches TRBD1 (5 bases). Germline V CDR1 and CDR2: DFQATT, SNEGSKA (reference sequence). V was clipped by 3 bases and J by 0 bases, with 12 bases between them. The CDR3 runs to 15 residues. The chain's CDR3 is CSASVQGLAKNIQYF. The CDR3 DNA reads TGCAGTGCTAGTGTCCAGGGTTTAGCCAAAAACATTCAGTACTTC.

This chain links TRBV7-9 with TRBJ1-2; a possible D gene is TRBD1 (5 bases). Germline CDR1 and CDR2: SEHNR and FQNEAQ (reference sequence). V shed 1 base and J shed 2 bases, with 14 bases lying between them. The CDR3 has 16 amino acids. The CDR3 DNA reads TGTGCCAGCAGCTTAGTCGGGGCGACACGGAACTATGGCTACACCTTC. As protein: CASSLVGATRNYGYTF.